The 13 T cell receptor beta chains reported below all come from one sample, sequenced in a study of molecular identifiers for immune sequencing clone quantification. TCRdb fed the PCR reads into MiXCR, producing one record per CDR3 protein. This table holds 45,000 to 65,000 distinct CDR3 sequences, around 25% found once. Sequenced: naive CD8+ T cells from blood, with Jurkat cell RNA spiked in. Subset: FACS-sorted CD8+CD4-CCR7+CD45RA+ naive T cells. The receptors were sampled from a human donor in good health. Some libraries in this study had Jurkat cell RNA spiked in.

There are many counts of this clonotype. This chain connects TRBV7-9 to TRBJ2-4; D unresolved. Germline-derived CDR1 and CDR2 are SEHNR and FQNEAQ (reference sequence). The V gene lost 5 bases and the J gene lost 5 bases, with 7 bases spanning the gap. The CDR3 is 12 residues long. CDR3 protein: CASSPYENIQYF. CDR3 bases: TGTGCCAGCAGCCCCTACGAAAACATTCAGTACTTC.

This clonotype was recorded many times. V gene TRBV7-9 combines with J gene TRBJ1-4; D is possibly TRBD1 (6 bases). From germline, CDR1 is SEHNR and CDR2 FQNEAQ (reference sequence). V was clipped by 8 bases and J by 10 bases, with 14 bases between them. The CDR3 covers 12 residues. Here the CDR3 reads CASSEGGRKLFF. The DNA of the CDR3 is TGTGCCAGCTCTGAAGGGGGAAGAAAACTGTTTTTT.

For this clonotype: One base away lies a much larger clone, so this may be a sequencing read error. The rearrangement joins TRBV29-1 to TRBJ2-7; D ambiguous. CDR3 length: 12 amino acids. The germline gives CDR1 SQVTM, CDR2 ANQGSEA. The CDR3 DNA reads TGCGGCGTTGAAGAAGGCAGCTACGAGCAGTACTTC. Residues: CGVEEGSYEQYF.

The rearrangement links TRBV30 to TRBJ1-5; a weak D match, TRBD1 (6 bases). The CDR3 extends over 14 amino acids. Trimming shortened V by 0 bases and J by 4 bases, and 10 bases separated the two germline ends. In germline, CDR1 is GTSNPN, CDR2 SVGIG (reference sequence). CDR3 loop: CAWSVGQGNQPQHF. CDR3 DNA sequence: TGTGCCTGGAGTGTAGGGCAGGGGAATCAGCCCCAGCATTTT.

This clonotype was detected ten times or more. CDR3 DNA: TGCGCCAGCAGCCAAACAGGGTCCAGCTACGAGCAGTACTTC. It codes for CASSQTGSSYEQYF. J is TRBJ2-7 and V is TRBV4-1; possibly TRBD1 for D (6 bases). CDR1 MGHRA and CDR2 YSYEKL come from the germline V gene. Trimming took off 2 bases at V and 3 bases at J, with 11 bases between the two ends. This CDR3 comprises 14 residues.

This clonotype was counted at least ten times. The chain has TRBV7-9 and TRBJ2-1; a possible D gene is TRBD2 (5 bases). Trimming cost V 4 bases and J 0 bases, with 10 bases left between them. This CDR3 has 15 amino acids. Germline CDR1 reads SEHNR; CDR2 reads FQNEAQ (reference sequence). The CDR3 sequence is CASSSRADSYNEQFF. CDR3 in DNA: TGTGCCAGCAGCTCCCGAGCGGACTCCTACAATGAGCAGTTCTTC.

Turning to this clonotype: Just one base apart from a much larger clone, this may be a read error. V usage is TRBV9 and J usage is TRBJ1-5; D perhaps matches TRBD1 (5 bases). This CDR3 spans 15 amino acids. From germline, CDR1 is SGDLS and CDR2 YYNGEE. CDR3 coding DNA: TGTGCCGGCAGCAACGACAGTTACAGCAATCAGCCCCAGCATTTT. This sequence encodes CAGSNDSYSNQPQHF.

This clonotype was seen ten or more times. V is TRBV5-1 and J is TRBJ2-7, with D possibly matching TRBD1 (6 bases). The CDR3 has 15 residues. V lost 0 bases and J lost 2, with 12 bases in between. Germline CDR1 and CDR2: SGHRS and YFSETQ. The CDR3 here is CASSLAGRGAYEQYF. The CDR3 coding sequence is TGCGCCAGCAGCTTGGCCGGCAGGGGAGCCTACGAGCAGTACTTC. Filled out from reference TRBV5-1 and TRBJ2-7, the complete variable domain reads KAGVTQTPRYLIKTRGQQVTLSCSPISGHRSVSWYQQTPGQGLQFLFEYFSETQRNKGNFPGRFSGRQFSNSRSEMNVSTLELGDSALYLCASSLAGRGAYEQYFGPGTRLTVT.

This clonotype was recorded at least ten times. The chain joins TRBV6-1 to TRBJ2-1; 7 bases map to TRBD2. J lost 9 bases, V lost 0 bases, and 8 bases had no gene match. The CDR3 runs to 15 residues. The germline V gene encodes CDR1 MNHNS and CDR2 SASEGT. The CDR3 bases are TGTGCCAGCAGTGAAGCCCCTGTCCCGGGAGGTGAGCAGTTCTTC. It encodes CASSEAPVPGGEQFF.

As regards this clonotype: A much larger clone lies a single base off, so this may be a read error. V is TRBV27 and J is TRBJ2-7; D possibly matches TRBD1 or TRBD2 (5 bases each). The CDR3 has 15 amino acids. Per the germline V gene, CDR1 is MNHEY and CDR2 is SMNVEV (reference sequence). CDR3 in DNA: TGTGCCAGCTGTTTAGGGACCGGCCTTAACTACGAGCAGTACTTC. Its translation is CASCLGTGLNYEQYF.

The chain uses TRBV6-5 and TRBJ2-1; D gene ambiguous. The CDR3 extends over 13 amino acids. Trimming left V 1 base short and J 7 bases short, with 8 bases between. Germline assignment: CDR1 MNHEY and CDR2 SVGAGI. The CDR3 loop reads CASSYLSLNEQFF. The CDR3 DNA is TGTGCCAGCAGTTACTTGTCCCTAAATGAGCAGTTCTTC.

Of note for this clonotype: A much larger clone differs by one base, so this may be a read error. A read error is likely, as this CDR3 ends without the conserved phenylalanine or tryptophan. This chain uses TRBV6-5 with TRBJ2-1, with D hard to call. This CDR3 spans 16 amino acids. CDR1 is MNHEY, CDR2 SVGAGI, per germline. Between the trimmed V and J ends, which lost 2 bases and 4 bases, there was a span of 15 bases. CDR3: CASSYTPGGNYNEQFL. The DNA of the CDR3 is TGTGCCAGCAGTTACACCCCAGGCGGAAATTACAATGAGCAGTTCCTC.

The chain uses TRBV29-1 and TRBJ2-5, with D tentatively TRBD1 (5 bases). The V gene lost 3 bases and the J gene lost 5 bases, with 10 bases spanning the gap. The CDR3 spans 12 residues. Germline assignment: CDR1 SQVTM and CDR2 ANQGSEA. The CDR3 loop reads CSVESGHETQYF. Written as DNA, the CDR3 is TGCAGCGTTGAGTCAGGGCACGAGACCCAGTACTTC.